Following are 29 T cell receptor beta chains from one sample sequenced in a study of beta chain features in type 1 diabetes. Of the isolated RNA, all was reverse transcribed, and so the sequenced material was expressed TCRB transcripts. The table came from immunoSEQ multiplex PCR; TCRdb's copy has only in-frame clones and leaves some out. The sample carries about half a million clones, about an eighth recorded once. The material sequenced was naive CD4+ T cells from blood. These receptors all stem from a woman aged 18-29 years in good health.

This clone was detected a few times. The chain couples TRBV19 to TRBJ1-1, with D perhaps matching TRBD1 (5 bases). CDR3 length equals 15 residues. Trimming took off 3 bases at V and 7 bases at J, with 18 bases between the two ends. Germline values: CDR1 LNHDA, CDR2 SQIVND (reference sequence). The chain's CDR3 is CASSIRGDRYNEAFF. The CDR3 DNA reads TGTGCCAGTAGTATCCGAGGGGATAGGTATAATGAAGCTTTCTTT. The entire variable domain, with the rest obtained from reference TRBV19 and TRBJ1-1, is as follows: DGGITQSPKYLFRKEGQNVTLSCEQNLNHDAMYWYRQDPGQGLRLIYYSQIVNDFQKGDIAEGYSVSREKKESFPLTVTSAQKNPTAFYLCASSIRGDRYNEAFFGQGTRLTVV.

The CDR3 sequence is CASSAGTGALSSYNEQFF. The CDR3 nucleotides are TGTGCCAGCAGCGCAGGTACGGGCGCCCTAAGCTCCTACAATGAGCAGTTCTTC. V gene TRBV9 combines with J gene TRBJ2-1; D gene ambiguous. The CDR3 length is 18 residues. The ends were cut back, 3 bases at V and 0 bases at J, with 19 bases in the middle. CDR1 and CDR2 from the germline V gene are SGDLS and YYNGEE.

The chain has TRBV2 and TRBJ2-1; D remains ambiguous. The CDR3 runs 13 residues. CDR1 is SNHLY and CDR2 is FYNNEI in the germline V gene. The V and J ends lost 5 bases and 8 bases respectively, with 13 bases between them. CDR3 sequence: CASSLRLGHEQFF. The CDR3, as DNA: TGTGCCAGCAGTCTACGACTGGGTCATGAGCAGTTCTTC.

The chain employs TRBV4-2 and TRBJ2-3; TRBD2 aligns across 9 bases. This CDR3 contains 16 residues. Germline V gene data show CDR1 as LGHNA and CDR2 as YNFKEQ. With 0 bases clipped from V and 6 bases from J, the junction kept 7 bases outside the gene matches. This CDR3 reads CASSQDPGLATDTQYF. The CDR3 DNA reads as TGTGCCAGCAGCCAAGATCCGGGACTAGCTACTGATACGCAGTATTTT.

This clone was recorded a few times. The V and J genes are TRBV6-5 and TRBJ1-1; 7 nucleotides align to TRBD1. This CDR3 comprises 14 residues. Germline V gene lookup returns CDR1 MNHEY and CDR2 SVGAGI. V trimming: 6 bases; J trimming: 0 bases; junction bases outside the gene matches: 4. The CDR3 sequence: CASRRQGMNTEAFF. CDR3 nucleotides: TGTGCCAGCAGACGACAGGGCATGAACACTGAAGCTTTCTTT.

This clone was seen more than once but under ten times. Here the CDR3 reads CASSDVETEETQYF. CDR3 coding DNA: TGTGCCAGCAGTGATGTCGAGACCGAAGAGACCCAGTACTTC. The V and J genes are TRBV2 and TRBJ2-5; D gene unclear. Trimming took 3 bases from V and 3 from J, leaving 11 bases between them. Looked up from germline, CDR1 is SNHLY and CDR2 is FYNNEI. This CDR3 region has 14 residues.

CDR3 in amino acids: CAWAYRDTYEQYF. CDR3 DNA: TGTGCCTGGGCTTACAGGGATACCTACGAGCAGTACTTC. The rearrangement links TRBV30 to TRBJ2-5; weak D call: TRBD1 (6 bases). Judging by the DNA end, TRBJ2-7 fits better; the J call may be wrong. In germline, CDR1 is GTSNPN, CDR2 SVGIG (reference sequence). This CDR3 spans 13 amino acids.

This clone was seen only a few times. The chain links TRBV7-9 to TRBJ1-3, with no clear D. V was shortened by 1 base and J by 2 bases, with 9 bases between the two germline ends. Per germline, CDR1 SEHNR and CDR2 FQNEAQ (reference sequence). The CDR3 is made up of 15 amino acids. The CDR3 is CASSLGVGTGNTIYF. CDR3 nucleotide sequence: TGTGCCAGCAGCTTAGGAGTCGGCACTGGAAACACCATATATTTT.

This clone was detected only a few times. The J gene is TRBJ2-1, the V gene TRBV18; D gene unclear. The germline CDR1 and CDR2 sequences are KGHSH and LQKENI. Trimming took 2 bases from V and 0 from J, leaving 8 bases between them. This CDR3 is built from 15 residues. The CDR3 reads CASSPRVNSYNEQFF. DNA of the CDR3: TGTGCCAGCTCACCAAGGGTAAACTCCTACAATGAGCAGTTCTTC.

DNA of the CDR3: TGCGCCAGCAGCTTGGAGGCCGAAGAGACCCAGTACTTC. The encoded protein is CASSLEAEETQYF. The chain combines TRBV5-1 with TRBJ2-5; D is unresolved. The CDR3 sequence is 13 residues long. Germline V CDR1 and CDR2: SGHRS, YFSETQ. Trimming cost V 0 bases and J 3 bases, with 6 bases left between them.

This clone was detected many times. CDR3 bases: TGTGCCTGGGGACCAAGGGGAGATACGCAGTATTTT. This gives the protein CAWGPRGDTQYF. This chain links TRBV30 with TRBJ2-3, with D perhaps TRBD1 (5 bases). This CDR3 has 12 residues. Germline V gives CDR1 GTSNPN, CDR2 SVGIG (reference sequence). V dropped 5 bases and J dropped 5 bases, with 11 bases sitting between them.

V gene TRBV7-9 combines with J gene TRBJ2-7; D ambiguous. Trimming removed 4 bases from V and 7 bases from J, with 14 bases in between. Germline assignment: CDR1 SEHNR and CDR2 FQNEAQ (reference sequence). This CDR3 is built from 13 residues. The CDR3 nucleotides read TGTGCCAGCAGCTCTTCTCCGCAGCAAGAGCAGTACGTC. Translation gives CASSSSPQQEQYV.

V usage is TRBV4-1 and J usage is TRBJ2-1; 7 bases match TRBD1. This CDR3 is built from 18 residues. V lost 4 bases and J lost 0; bases outside the gene matches: 12. Germline V gene lookup returns CDR1 MGHRA and CDR2 YSYEKL. CDR3 protein: CASSPIRGQESSYNEQFF. CDR3 bases: TGCGCCAGCAGCCCCATAAGAGGACAGGAGAGCTCCTACAATGAGCAGTTCTTC.

This clone was seen a handful of times. The V and J genes are TRBV7-2 and TRBJ2-1; the match to TRBD1 covers 8 bases. Germline CDR1 is SGHTA and CDR2 is FQGNSA. The V gene end was trimmed by 7 bases and the J gene end by 6 bases; junction bases not matched to a gene: 5. This CDR3 region has 13 residues. CDR3 sequence: CASNGQGVNEQFF. CDR3 nucleotides: TGTGCCAGCAACGGACAGGGAGTCAATGAGCAGTTCTTC.

This clone was observed a handful of times. Other DNA sequences in the same sample also yield this CDR3. The CDR3 DNA follows: TGTGCCACCAGCAGAGCAAGCTCCTACAATGAGCAGTTCTTC. Protein product: CATSRASSYNEQFF. The chain links TRBV15 to TRBJ2-1; unclear D gene. V dropped 1 base and J dropped 0 bases, with 4 bases sitting between them. The CDR3 covers 14 residues. Germline assignment: CDR1 LNHNV and CDR2 YYDKDF (reference sequence). The whole variable domain, remainder taken from reference TRBV15 and TRBJ2-1, is DAMVIQNPRYQVTQFGKPVTLSCSQTLNHNVMYWYQQKSSQAPKLLFHYYDKDFNNEADTPDNFQSRRPNTSFCFLDIRSPGLGDTAMYLCATSRASSYNEQFFGPGTRLTVL.

This clone was seen more than once but under ten times. The rearrangement links TRBV5-1 to TRBJ2-3; 8 bases are a match to TRBD1. V shed 5 bases, J shed 4 bases, and the junction held 9 bases outside the gene matches. The germline CDR1 and CDR2 sequences are SGHRS and YFSETQ. This CDR3 has 15 residues. In DNA, the CDR3 is TGCGCCAGCAGACCGACAGGGGACCCCCCAGATACGCAGTATTTT. Its translation: CASRPTGDPPDTQYF.

A few counts support this clone. The chain links TRBV30 to TRBJ2-7, with 13 bases that match TRBD2. Germline CDR1 GTSNPN, CDR2 SVGIG (reference sequence). The CDR3 sequence is 17 residues long. Trimming removed 0 bases from V and 2 bases from J; junction bases left unmatched: 7. For the CDR3, the DNA is TGTGCCTGGAGTGTACAGAGGACTAGCGGGAGCCCCTACGAGCAGTACTTC. This sequence encodes CAWSVQRTSGSPYEQYF.

This clone was seen a few times. Mismatch with germline at one junction end may stem from a read error. The chain uses TRBV7-7 and TRBJ2-1, with 11 bases identical to TRBD2. The CDR3 totals 15 residues. Germline-derived CDR1 and CDR2 are SSHAT and FNYEAQ (reference sequence). CDR3 DNA: TGTGCTAGCAGCCCCGGGACTAGCGGTTACAATGAGCAGTTCTTC. It encodes CASSPGTSGYNEQFF.

This clone appeared a few times. This chain joins TRBV9 and TRBJ2-7; 7 bases match TRBD2. V was pared by 0 bases and J by 5 bases, with 11 bases of the junction left unmatched. The CDR3 consists of 16 residues. The germline V gene encodes CDR1 SGDLS and CDR2 YYNGEE. The CDR3 loop reads CASSVGIGEGLHEQYF. CDR3 DNA: TGTGCCAGCAGCGTAGGCATCGGGGAGGGCCTCCACGAGCAGTACTTC.

This chain connects TRBV9 to TRBJ2-3, with a possible D match to TRBD2 (7 bases). CDR1 is SGDLS, CDR2 YYNGEE, per germline. The CDR3 extends over 18 amino acids. The V and J ends lost 4 bases and 2 bases respectively, with 23 bases between them. The CDR3 is CASSPRIGGGAFTDTQYF. The CDR3 DNA sequence: TGTGCCAGCAGCCCCCGGATAGGGGGGGGAGCCTTCACAGATACGCAGTATTTT.

This rearrangement joins TRBV21-1 to TRBJ2-2; TRBD2 was called by the table and not checked on the DNA. TRBV21-1 is given as a pseudogene. This CDR3 is 16 amino acids long. CDR3 in DNA: TGTGCCAGCAGCTCCCGAGGGCGGACTAGGAATGGGGAGCTGTTTTTT. Translating gives CASSSRGRTRNGELFF.

This clone appeared a few times. The V call is TRBV10-3, the J call TRBJ2-7; 8 nucleotides line up with TRBD2. The CDR3 extends over 16 amino acids. Germline CDR1 and CDR2: ENHRY and SYGVKD. Germline trimming cut 2 bases from V and 3 bases from J; bases unmatched to any gene: 9. The CDR3 loop is CAISEGQVAGIYEQYF. In nucleotides, the CDR3 is TGTGCCATCAGTGAGGGTCAGGTAGCGGGAATCTACGAGCAGTACTTC.

V and J are TRBV4-3 and TRBJ2-1, with 10 bases lining up with TRBD1. The CDR3 has 14 amino acids. The trim removed 3 bases at V and 10 bases at J, leaving 6 bases unmatched. Looked up from germline, CDR1 is LGHNA and CDR2 is YSLEER. CDR3 region: CASSQGQGNWEQFF. The CDR3 nucleotides are TGCGCCAGCAGCCAGGGACAGGGGAATTGGGAGCAGTTCTTC.

The V call is TRBV13, the J call TRBJ2-3, with 13 bases matching TRBD2. The trim removed 3 bases at V and 6 bases at J, leaving 9 bases unmatched. The CDR3 length is 17 residues. CDR1 is PRHDT and CDR2 is FYEKMQ in the germline V gene (reference sequence). CDR3 sequence (DNA): TGTGCCAGCAGCTTGCGTACTAGCGGGAGGGAAAGGGATACGCAGTATTTT. It translates to CASSLRTSGRERDTQYF.

V usage is TRBV6-9 and J usage is TRBJ2-7, with TRBD1 matching 7 bases. Looked up from germline, CDR1 is MNHGY and CDR2 is SVAAGI. The CDR3 runs 13 residues. V was pared by 7 bases and J by 3 bases, with 6 bases of the junction left unmatched. The DNA of the CDR3 is TGTGCCAGCATGGGACAGCCATACTACGAGCAGTACGTC. Its protein product is CASMGQPYYEQYV.

This clone has a handful of counts. CDR3 region: CAWRPTARSTDTQYF. The CDR3 region has the DNA TGTGCCTGGAGGCCTACAGCGCGGAGCACAGATACGCAGTATTTT. The chain joins TRBV30 to TRBJ2-3; D is unresolved. V lost 3 bases and J lost 0, with 13 bases in between. Germline CDR1 GTSNPN, CDR2 SVGIG (reference sequence). The CDR3 spans 15 residues.

This clone turned up a few times. A junction boundary mismatches the germline segment, possibly from a read error. The V gene is TRBV29-1, the J gene TRBJ2-5, with 11 nucleotides matching TRBD2. Germline V CDR1 and CDR2: SQVTM, ANQGSEA. The CDR3 loop spans 13 amino acids. In nucleotides, the CDR3 is TGCAGCGTTGAAGGAAATAGCGGGAGGGACCACCACTTC. Amino acids: CSVEGNSGRDHHF.

This clone was detected only a few times. The chain has TRBV10-3 and TRBJ2-3, with TRBD2 matching over 13 bases. The J segment lost 1 base and the V segment lost 11 bases, leaving 6 bases of the junction unmatched. The germline CDR1 and CDR2 sequences are ENHRY and SYGVKD. This CDR3 comprises 15 residues. The CDR3 spells CASGLAGEGTDTQYF. The CDR3 DNA sequence: TGTGCCTCCGGACTAGCGGGAGAGGGCACAGATACGCAGTATTTT.

In this sample, this clone turned up a few times. The gene calls are TRBV10-3 and TRBJ2-7, with TRBD1 matching over 7 bases. V gave up 0 bases and J gave up 7 bases; unmatched junction bases: 9. Germline V gene sequence: CDR1 ENHRY, CDR2 SYGVKD. This CDR3 contains 15 residues. CDR3 loop: CAISESLAGGREQYV. CDR3 in DNA: TGTGCCATCAGTGAGTCGTTGGCAGGGGGACGGGAGCAGTACGTC.